This record covers a single TCR beta chain. Its antigen specificity is not known. No much larger clonotype is one base removed from it; base qualities were not supplied. This specimen's treatment or condition label, interpreted: some 20 received Ad26.COV2.S at low or high dose, single or two shots; about 5 received placebo; per-sample allocation not given. Repertoires of vaccine and placebo recipients were sequenced from samples taken on day 63 after the first injection. In Cohort 1b, 20 to 25 adults aged 18-55 years were enrolled at a single site in Boston, USA, between 29 July and 7 August 2020. As a vaccine, Ad26.COV2.S was a replication-incompetent adenovirus type 26 vector that expressed a prefusion-stabilized SARS-CoV-2 spike protein derived from the original Wuhan strain. V gives up 0 bases and J gives up 1 base, and the segment between their germline ends measures 11 bases. The cysteine opens and the phenylalanine closes a CDR3 of 16 amino acids. The read is trimmed to its CDR3 DNA, 48 bases read in frame from base 1. Based on the germline V gene, the CDR1 and CDR2 sequences are SGDLS and YYNGEE.

TCRbeta CDR3 regions were sequenced with the immunoSEQ Assay. After extraction, genomic DNA underwent amplification by bias-controlled multiplex PCR, followed by high-throughput sequencing. The paper's data handling went like this. Collapsing and filtering of sequences were performed to quantify the absolute abundance of each unique TCRbeta CDR3 region. T cell fraction was estimated by normalizing TCRbeta template counts to usable DNA, with usable DNA measured through amplification of reference genes found in all nucleated cells. Repertoire TCRs were annotated as SARS-CoV-2-specific when V gene, CDR3 amino acid sequence and J gene were exactly matched to a known reactive TCR set. The reference SARS-CoV-2 TCR set came from MIRA and was filtered for enrichment in COVID-19-positive ImmuneCODE repertoires, removing public or cross-reactive TCRs. Based on the MIRA antigens, annotated TCRs were further analysed at the level of specific ORF or position within ORF. Breadth was defined as annotated unique rearrangements over total unique productive rearrangements; depth was the summed frequency of those rearrangements. Two-sided Wilcoxon rank-sum tests were used to compare TCR breadth between groups. TCRdb stores this immuneACCESS table with in-frame sequences only. Part of the clones is absent; in the studies checked, under half of the shortfall reflects unresolved V genes, and no reason is known for the rest. The DNA gave D and trimming, while V, J and clone size come from that table. This sample has 430,000 or so clones in its table, and about nine tenths of those were observed once. 10% to 15% of the sample belongs to the ten largest clones.

This entry is derived from a study of Ad26.COV2.S vaccination and SARS-CoV-2 variants (dated by TCRdb to the early 2020s). At the level of the whole study: Donors in the vaccine arm were drawn from COV1001, a phase I-IIa trial of Ad26.COV2.S in healthy adults that was multicentre, randomized, double-blind and placebo-controlled. Ad26.COV2.S was administered intramuscularly at 5 x 10^10 or 1 x 10^11 viral particles, either as a single shot or as two shots given 56 days apart. TCRbeta repertoire sequencing was used to assess the specificity and breadth of SARS-CoV-2-reactive T cell receptors after Ad26.COV2.S vaccination. A total of roughly 30 samples were included in the TCR-sequenced set, comprising around 19 Ad26.COV2.S vaccine recipients, 5 placebo recipients and 8 SARS-CoV-2 convalescent individuals. Participants in the trial were split at random into five groups of five each, receiving low-dose or high-dose Ad26.COV2.S once or twice, or else placebo on both occasions. Investigators did not know the trial group allocation while performing experiments and assessing outcomes. Study-wide findings and limitations: Spike-specific TCR breadth was higher in Ad26.COV2.S recipients than in placebo recipients (P = 0.0014). The study lacked the statistical power to compare responses across vaccine doses or regimens. After vaccination, substantial breadth of spike-specific CD8+ and CD4+ T cell responses was reported. Vaccine and placebo recipients had comparable non-spike TCR breadth, which fits with the vaccine containing only spike. The authors noted that the TCR breadth and depth analyses may have underestimated total T cell responses.

The chain links TRBV9 with TRBJ2-1; perhaps TRBD1 is the D gene, with 5 bases matching. The receptor was isolated from a person between 18 and 65 years old who received the Ad26.COV2.S COVID-19 vaccine or a placebo. The specimen was peripheral blood, collected in a trial of Ad26.COV2.S vaccine versus placebo. The nucleotides are TGTGCCAGCAGCGTAGACCCGCAGGGTTCCTACAATGAGCAGTTCTTC. Translated, it gives CASSVDPQGSYNEQFF. The CDR3 plus the reference TRBV9 and TRBJ2-1 genes for the other parts give the full variable domain: DSGVTQTPKHLITATGQRVTLRCSPRSGDLSVYWYQQSLDQGLQFLIQYYNGEERAKGNILERFSAQQFPDLHSELNLSSLELGDSALYFCASSVDPQGSYNEQFFGPGTRLTVL.